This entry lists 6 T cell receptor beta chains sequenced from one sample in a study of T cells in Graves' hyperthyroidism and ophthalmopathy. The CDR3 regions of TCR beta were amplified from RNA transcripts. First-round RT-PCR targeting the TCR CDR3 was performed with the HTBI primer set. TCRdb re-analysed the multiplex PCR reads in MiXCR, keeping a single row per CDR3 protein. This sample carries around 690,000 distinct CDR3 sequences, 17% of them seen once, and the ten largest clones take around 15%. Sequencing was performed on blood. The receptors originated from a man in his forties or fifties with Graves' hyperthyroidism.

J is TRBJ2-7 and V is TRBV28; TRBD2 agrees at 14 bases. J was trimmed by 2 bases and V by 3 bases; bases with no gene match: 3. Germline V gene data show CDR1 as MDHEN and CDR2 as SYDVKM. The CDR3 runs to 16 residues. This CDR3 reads CASSFGTSGSAYEQYF. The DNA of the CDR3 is TGTGCCAGCAGTTTCGGGACTAGCGGGAGCGCCTACGAGCAGTACTTC.

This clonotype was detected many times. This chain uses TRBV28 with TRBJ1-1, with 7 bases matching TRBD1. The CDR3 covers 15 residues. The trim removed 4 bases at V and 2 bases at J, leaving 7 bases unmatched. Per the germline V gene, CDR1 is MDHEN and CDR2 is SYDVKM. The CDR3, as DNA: TGTGCCAGCAGTTCCGGGGAGGGGGCTAACACTGAAGCTTTCTTT. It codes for CASSSGEGANTEAFF.

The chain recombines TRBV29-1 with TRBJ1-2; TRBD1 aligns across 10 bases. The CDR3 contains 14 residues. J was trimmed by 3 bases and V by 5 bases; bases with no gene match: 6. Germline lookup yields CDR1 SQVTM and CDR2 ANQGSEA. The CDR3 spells CSVSAGTGDYGYTF. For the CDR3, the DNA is TGCAGCGTTTCGGCCGGGACAGGGGACTATGGCTACACCTTC.

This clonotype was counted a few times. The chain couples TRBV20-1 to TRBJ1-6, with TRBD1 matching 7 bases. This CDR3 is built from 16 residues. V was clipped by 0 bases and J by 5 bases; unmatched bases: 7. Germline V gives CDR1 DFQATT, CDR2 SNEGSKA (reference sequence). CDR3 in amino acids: CSARDAGQKHNSPLHF. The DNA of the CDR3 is TGCAGTGCTAGAGATGCGGGACAGAAACATAATTCACCCCTCCACTTT.

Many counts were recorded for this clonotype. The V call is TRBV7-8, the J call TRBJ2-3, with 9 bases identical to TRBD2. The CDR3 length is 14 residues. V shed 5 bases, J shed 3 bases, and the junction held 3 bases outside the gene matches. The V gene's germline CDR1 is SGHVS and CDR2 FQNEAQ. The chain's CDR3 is CASSQAGGTDTQYF. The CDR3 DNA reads TGTGCCAGCAGCCAGGCGGGAGGGACAGATACGCAGTATTTT.

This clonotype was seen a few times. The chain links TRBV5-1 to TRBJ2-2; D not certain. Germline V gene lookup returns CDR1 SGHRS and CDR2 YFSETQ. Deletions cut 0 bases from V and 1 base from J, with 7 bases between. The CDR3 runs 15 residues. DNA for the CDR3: TGCGCCAGCAGCTTGGCCCAGGAGAACACCGGGGAGCTGTTTTTT. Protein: CASSLAQENTGELFF.